Shown below are 24 T cell receptor beta chains from a single sample sequenced in a study of blood T cell repertoires in COVID-19 (dated by TCRdb to 2019 to 2021). The library relied on the immunoSEQ multiplex PCR assay. Not all clones reach the TCRdb copy of this immuneACCESS table, which keeps in-frame sequences only. Checked studies attribute under half of the gap to unresolved V genes and leave the rest unexplained. Here the sample has under 350,000 clones; around 85% occur a single time. The top ten hold about 11% of the sample. Sequencing input: peripheral blood. These receptors all stem from a woman between 65 and 79 years old with acute or convalescent COVID-19.

The CDR3 DNA reads TGTGCCAGCAGCGAGACAGGGGCTCAGCCCCAGCATTTT. Translating gives CASSETGAQPQHF. This chain uses TRBV6-5 with TRBJ1-5, with 8 bases lining up with TRBD1. Per germline, CDR1 MNHEY and CDR2 SVGAGI. The CDR3 is made up of 13 amino acids. V lost 6 bases, J lost 6 bases, and 4 bases stayed unmatched.

The chain has TRBV3-1 (or the pseudogene TRBV3-2) and TRBJ1-1; no clear D gene. The CDR3 contains 13 residues. Trimming stripped 0 bases from V and 9 bases from J, with 11 bases between. The V gene's germline CDR1 is LGHDT and CDR2 YNNKEL (reference sequence). CDR3 nucleotide sequence: TGTGCCAGCAGCCAAGATCTCGCGGGGAAAGCTTTCTTT. Translated: CASSQDLAGKAFF.

The V and J genes are TRBV19 and TRBJ1-2, with TRBD1 identical over 9 bases. V lost 3 bases, J lost 4 bases, and 12 bases stayed unmatched. From germline, CDR1 is LNHDA and CDR2 SQIVND (reference sequence). CDR3 length: 17 amino acids. The DNA of the CDR3 is TGTGCCAGTAGTATTCATGGGACAGGGCTTGCGTCCTATGGCTACACCTTC. Translating gives CASSIHGTGLASYGYTF.

The chain employs TRBV19 and TRBJ2-1; tentative D call: TRBD2 (7 bases). Trimming removed 6 bases from V and 0 bases from J, with 9 bases in between. This CDR3 has 14 amino acids. Germline CDR1 is LNHDA and CDR2 is SQIVND (reference sequence). Written as DNA, the CDR3 is TGTGCCAGTAGGGGGGGGCTCTCCTACAATGAGCAGTTCTTC. It encodes CASRGGLSYNEQFF. Full variable domain (rest looked up from reference TRBV19 and TRBJ2-1): DGGITQSPKYLFRKEGQNVTLSCEQNLNHDAMYWYRQDPGQGLRLIYYSQIVNDFQKGDIAEGYSVSREKKESFPLTVTSAQKNPTAFYLCASRGGLSYNEQFFGPGTRLTVL.

The CDR3 is CASNLRTGGGKLFF. The CDR3 DNA reads TGTGCCAGCAACCTCCGGACAGGGGGTGGAAAACTGTTTTTT. The J gene is TRBJ1-4, the V gene TRBV6-5; 10 bases match TRBD1. Germline V CDR1 and CDR2: MNHEY, SVGAGI. This CDR3 region has 14 residues. V gave up 7 bases and J gave up 10 bases; unmatched junction bases: 9.

This chain links TRBV5-1 with TRBJ2-2; D gene unclear. The CDR3 totals 15 residues. Between the trimmed V and J ends, which lost 2 bases and 0 bases, there was a span of 8 bases. Germline V gene sequence: CDR1 SGHRS, CDR2 YFSETQ. The CDR3 DNA is TGCGCCAGCAGCTTAAGCGCCGCGAACACCGGGGAGCTGTTTTTT. Protein sequence: CASSLSAANTGELFF.

This clone was recorded only once. The CDR3 sequence: CASSLAAGSGNEQYF. The CDR3 DNA follows: TGTGCCAGCAGCTTAGCGGCGGGCTCGGGGAACGAGCAGTACTTC. J is TRBJ2-7 and V is TRBV11-3; possibly TRBD2 for D (5 bases). Germline assignment: CDR1 SGHNT and CDR2 YENEEA. The germline V and J ends were trimmed by 1 base and 5 bases, with 15 bases remaining between them. The CDR3 sequence is 15 residues long. The complete variable domain, with remaining parts taken from reference TRBV11-3 and TRBJ2-7, reads EAGVVQSPRYKIIEKKQPVAFWCNPISGHNTLYWYLQNLGQGPELLIRYENEEAVDDSQLPKDRFSAERLKGVDSTLKIQPAELGDSAVYLCASSLAAGSGNEQYFGPGTRLTVT.

This chain links TRBV18 with TRBJ1-5; D may be TRBD1 (5 bases). Trimming left V 5 bases short and J 10 bases short, with 12 bases between. The CDR3 sequence is 12 residues long. Germline loops: CDR1 KGHSH, CDR2 LQKENI. CDR3 loop: CASSTNGGPQHF. CDR3 nucleotides: TGTGCCAGCTCAACCAACGGGGGACCCCAGCATTTT. The whole variable domain, remainder taken from reference TRBV18 and TRBJ1-5, is NAGVMQNPRHLVRRRGQEARLRCSPMKGHSHVYWYRQLPEEGLKFMVYLQKENIIDESGMPKERFSAEFPKEGPSILRIQQVVRGDSAAYFCASSTNGGPQHFGDGTRLSIL.

V is TRBV3-1 (or the pseudogene TRBV3-2) and J is TRBJ2-7; 9 bases match TRBD1. Germline CDR1 LGHDT, CDR2 YNNKEL (reference sequence). J gave up 0 bases and V 3 bases, and 9 bases lay outside the gene matches. The CDR3 covers 17 residues. The CDR3 nucleotides are TGTGCCAGCAGCCACATACAGGGGGCTTCCAGCTCCTACGAGCAGTACTTC. It encodes CASSHIQGASSSYEQYF.

The J gene is TRBJ2-7, the V gene TRBV9, with D possibly TRBD1 on 5 matching bases. V was clipped by 0 bases and J by 3 bases, with 13 bases between them. The CDR3 runs to 15 residues. The germline V gene encodes CDR1 SGDLS and CDR2 YYNGEE. CDR3 protein: CASSVGGPGIYEQYF. CDR3 in DNA: TGTGCCAGCAGCGTAGGGGGCCCCGGCATCTACGAGCAGTACTTC.

The rearrangement links TRBV6-5 to TRBJ1-5, with D unresolved. Germline V gene sequence: CDR1 MNHEY, CDR2 SVGAGI. Trimming removed 6 bases at V and 3 bases at J, with 15 bases between. The CDR3 sequence is 15 residues long. This CDR3 is CASSLNRRDNQPQHF. The CDR3 DNA sequence: TGTGCCAGCAGCTTAAACCGGAGGGACAATCAGCCCCAGCATTTT.

The chain recombines TRBV25-1 with TRBJ2-2; 8 bases fit TRBD1. After removal of 7 bases from V and 4 bases from J, the junction contained 5 bases not matched to a gene. Germline V gene lookup returns CDR1 MGHDK and CDR2 SYGVNS. CDR3 length: 14 residues. The CDR3 loop reads CASTQGAATGELFF. The CDR3 region has the DNA TGTGCCAGCACCCAGGGGGCTGCCACCGGGGAGCTGTTTTTT.

This chain links TRBV29-1 with TRBJ1-1; D is perhaps TRBD1 (6 bases). Germline-derived CDR1 and CDR2 are SQVTM and ANQGSEA. The CDR3 sequence is 10 residues long. V was trimmed by 0 bases and J by 11 bases, leaving 7 bases between them. The CDR3 DNA sequence: TGCAGCGTTGAAGAGGGGGCGGCTTTCTTT. This encodes CSVEEGAAFF. The complete variable domain, with remaining parts taken from reference TRBV29-1 and TRBJ1-1, reads SAVISQKPSRDICQRGTSLTIQCQVDSQVTMMFWYRQQPGQSLTLIATANQGSEATYESGFVIDKFPISRPNLTFSTLTVSNMSPEDSSIYLCSVEEGAAFFGQGTRLTVV.

This clone was observed once. The gene calls are TRBV28 and TRBJ1-1, with TRBD1 as a possible D gene (6 bases). The CDR3 consists of 12 residues. The germline V gene encodes CDR1 MDHEN and CDR2 SYDVKM. Trimming removed 5 bases from V and 7 bases from J, with 11 bases in between. CDR3 DNA sequence: TGTGCCAGCAGTGAACAGGGCCTTGAAGCTTTCTTT. This gives the protein CASSEQGLEAFF.

V gene TRBV27 combines with J gene TRBJ1-4; D is ambiguous. This CDR3 is built from 14 residues. Germline assignment: CDR1 MNHEY and CDR2 SMNVEV (reference sequence). The V and J ends lost 2 bases and 3 bases respectively, with 7 bases between them. DNA for the CDR3: TGTGCCAGCAGTTTAGAGGGTTCTAATGAAAAACTGTTTTTT. Its protein is CASSLEGSNEKLFF. The whole variable domain, remainder taken from reference TRBV27 and TRBJ1-4, is EAQVTQNPRYLITVTGKKLTVTCSQNMNHEYMSWYRQDPGLGLRQIYYSMNVEVTDKGDVPEGYKVSRKEKRNFPLILESPSPNQTSLYFCASSLEGSNEKLFFGSGTQLSVL.

The V call is TRBV7-9, the J call TRBJ2-3; 8 bases line up with TRBD1. The CDR3 sequence is 17 residues long. V lost 5 bases to trimming and J lost 3 bases; unmatched junction nucleotides: 13. CDR1 is SEHNR and CDR2 is FQNEAQ in the germline V gene (reference sequence). DNA of the CDR3: TGTGCCAGCAGCCTCGGAAGGGCGACAGGGGTGACAGATACGCAGTATTTT. It specifies CASSLGRATGVTDTQYF. Combining the CDR3 with reference TRBV7-9 and TRBJ2-3 gives the whole variable domain DTGVSQNPRHKITKRGQNVTFRCDPISEHNRLYWYRQTLGQGPEFLTYFQNEAQLEKSRLLSDRFSAERPKGSFSTLEIQRTEQGDSAMYLCASSLGRATGVTDTQYFGPGTRLTVL.

This chain uses TRBV30 with TRBJ2-5; TRBD2 agrees at 14 bases. The trim removed 3 bases at V and 2 bases at J, leaving 5 bases unmatched. Germline-derived CDR1 and CDR2 are GTSNPN and SVGIG (reference sequence). CDR3 size: 16 residues. The CDR3 nucleotides are TGTGCCTGGAGCCTCGGACTAGCGGGGGGTCAAGAGACCCAGTACTTC. Amino acids: CAWSLGLAGGQETQYF.

Notes on this clone: The same CDR3 arises from other DNA sequences in this sample as well. The chain combines TRBV19 with TRBJ1-2; unclear D gene. Germline CDR1 reads LNHDA; CDR2 reads SQIVND (reference sequence). With 6 bases removed from V and 3 bases from J, the gap between germline ends came to 8 bases. The CDR3 spans 12 residues. The CDR3 nucleotides read TGTGCCAGTAGCGATCGGGACTATGGCTACACCTTC. As protein: CASSDRDYGYTF.

The chain links TRBV9 to TRBJ2-2; D may be TRBD1 (6 bases). V gave up 0 bases and J gave up 9 bases, with 18 bases separating them. Looked up from germline, CDR1 is SGDLS and CDR2 is YYNGEE. The CDR3 contains 16 residues. Here the CDR3 reads CASSVAPTGGVRELFF. The CDR3 coding sequence is TGTGCCAGCAGCGTAGCGCCGACAGGAGGAGTAAGGGAGCTGTTTTTT.

The V gene is TRBV28, the J gene TRBJ1-5; 7 bases align to TRBD1. V was pared by 4 bases and J by 6 bases, with 9 bases of the junction left unmatched. CDR1 is MDHEN and CDR2 is SYDVKM in the germline V gene. CDR3 size: 15 residues. In nucleotides, the CDR3 is TGTGCCAGCAGTTGGGGCCCAGGGGGTGGTCAGCCCCAGCATTTT. Protein sequence: CASSWGPGGGQPQHF.

The chain links TRBV2 to TRBJ2-1, with TRBD2 identical over 7 bases. The V gene's germline CDR1 is SNHLY and CDR2 FYNNEI. With V trimmed by 6 bases and J by 2 bases, 7 bases remained unmatched. The CDR3 loop spans 15 amino acids. The CDR3 DNA follows: TGTGCCAGCAGCGGAGCGGGGACTACCTACAATGAGCAGTTCTTC. The encoded protein is CASSGAGTTYNEQFF.

J is TRBJ2-3 and V is TRBV15; D gene unclear. Germline V CDR1 and CDR2: LNHNV, YYDKDF (reference sequence). The CDR3 contains 13 residues. The V end lost 6 bases, the J end lost 0 bases, and 7 bases lay between the germline ends. This CDR3 reads CATRTPSTDTQYF. The CDR3 bases are TGTGCCACCAGGACTCCTAGCACAGATACGCAGTATTTT.

V gene TRBV3-1 (or the pseudogene TRBV3-2) combines with J gene TRBJ1-2; tentative D call: TRBD1 (6 bases). CDR3 length: 13 amino acids. Germline CDR1 LGHDT, CDR2 YNNKEL (reference sequence). V shed 3 bases and J shed 3 bases, with 8 bases lying between them. In DNA form, the CDR3 reads TGTGCCAGCAGCCACAGGGGTGACTATGGCTACACCTTC. Translating it yields CASSHRGDYGYTF.

The chain combines TRBV24-1 with TRBJ1-1, with TRBD1 as a possible D gene (5 bases). Trimming shortened V by 8 bases and J by 4 bases, and 19 bases separated the two germline ends. The CDR3 is 15 residues long. CDR1 is KGHDR and CDR2 is SFDVKD in the germline V gene. CDR3 bases: TGTGCCACCACCCCCCGGGCAGGGAAACTCACTGAAGCTTTCTTT. It yields the protein CATTPRAGKLTEAFF.